This section outlines one T cell receptor (beta chain) sequence together with its context. V dropped 6 bases and J dropped 6 bases, with 11 bases sitting between them. CDR3 length: 13 residues. Germline-derived CDR1 and CDR2 are MNHNY and SVGAGI (reference sequence). The data originate from a study of technical replicates of blood from several donors. TCRdb keeps only in-frame clones here, not all; method: immunoSEQ multiplex PCR. This table holds tens of thousands of clones, 85% to 95% found once. Sequencing input: T cells isolated from PBMCs. V gene TRBV6-6 combines with J gene TRBJ2-2; maybe TRBD1 (5 bases). The source is a human donor in good health. CDR3 DNA: TGTGCCAGCAGCCCCAGGGTCCCCGGGGAGCTGTTTTTT. This gives the protein CASSPRVPGELFF.